The rows below give T cell receptor beta chains drawn from one sample of a study of cytomegalovirus exposure and HLA in healthy donors. Sequenced by immunoSEQ multiplex PCR; TCRdb stores in-frame clones only, minus some. Here the sample spans around 120,000 clones, about 68% being singletons. Specimen: PBMCs. The source of these receptors is a man aged 30 to 45 in good health and CMV-seropositive. CDR3s leave out the opening cysteine and the closing phenylalanine or tryptophan.

V	J	CDR3
TRBV7-8	TRBJ2-1	ASSPGTYNEQF
TRBV6-5	TRBJ2-7	ASRYPGGGQDEQY
TRBV7-9	TRBJ2-5	ASSLSPGTRRETQY
TRBV2	TRBJ2-1	ASSVLAANEQF
TRBV14	TRBJ2-7	ASSQYRGPYEQY
TRBV29-1	TRBJ2-5	SVGAQASMETQY
TRBV6-1	-	ASRGPAYEQY
TRBV11-2	TRBJ2-7	ASRFTGGEQY
TRBV7-9	TRBJ1-2	ASSPGTGGNYGYT
TRBV27	TRBJ1-3	ASSLGRGNTIY
TRBV6-1	TRBJ2-7	ASSADIEQY
TRBV5-6	TRBJ2-3	ASSKTGYNTGTQY
TRBV9	TRBJ1-1	ASSVSGGNTEAF
TRBV6-6	TRBJ2-7	ASSRDGGYEQY
TRBV4-1	TRBJ1-2	ASSPGGGLNYGYT
TRBV4-1	TRBJ2-7	ASSQDGTGDYEQY
TRBV5-4	TRBJ2-5	ASRPTGLEETQY
TRBV5-1	TRBJ2-7	ASSWLGSSYEQY
TRBV5-4	TRBJ2-5	ASGSGAGGSETQY